Below are 29 T cell receptor beta chains sequenced from a single sample in a study of breast tumors, draining lymph nodes, adjacent tissues. Axillary draining lymph nodes of breast cancer patients supplied the node samples. MiXCR was run by TCRdb on the multiplex PCR reads, yielding one entry per CDR3 protein. The top ten hold less than 4% of the sample, which has about 130,000 distinct CDR3 sequences, less than 20% seen once. Material for sequencing was axillary lymph node tissue. These receptors all come from a female donor with breast cancer. Some clones in this sample may be carry-over from other donors' samples.

This clonotype has ten or more counts. This chain uses TRBV2 with TRBJ2-5, with 8 bases lining up with TRBD1. From germline, CDR1 is SNHLY and CDR2 FYNNEI. V shed 7 bases, J shed 3 bases, and the junction held 7 bases outside the gene matches. This CDR3 spans 14 amino acids. The CDR3, as DNA: TGTGCCAGCATTGAGGACAGGGCTAAAGAGACCCAGTACTTC. Encoded protein: CASIEDRAKETQYF. Full variable domain (remainder filled in from reference TRBV2 and TRBJ2-5): EPEVTQTPSHQVTQMGQEVILRCVPISNHLYFYWYRQILGQKVEFLVSFYNNEISEKSEIFDDQFSVERPDGSNFTLKIRSTKLEDSAMYFCASIEDRAKETQYFGPGTRLLVL.

V usage is TRBV19 and J usage is TRBJ2-1; D call uncertain. The germline V and J ends were trimmed by 6 bases and 7 bases, with 10 bases remaining between them. There are 12 residues in the CDR3. Germline values: CDR1 LNHDA, CDR2 SQIVND (reference sequence). CDR3 amino acids: CASSLDPNEQFF. The DNA of the CDR3 is TGTGCCAGTAGCCTAGATCCGAATGAGCAGTTCTTC.

This clonotype has a count of ten or more. CDR3 protein: CASSLDGPTAYEQYF. CDR3 in DNA: TGTGCCAGCAGTTTGGACGGACCGACAGCCTACGAGCAGTACTTC. The gene calls are TRBV27 and TRBJ2-7; tentatively, D is TRBD1 (5 bases). Looked up from germline, CDR1 is MNHEY and CDR2 is SMNVEV (reference sequence). The germline V and J ends were trimmed by 3 bases and 2 bases, with 14 bases remaining between them. The CDR3 spans 15 residues.

This clonotype showed up many times. This chain joins TRBV19 and TRBJ2-5; TRBD1 agrees at 9 bases. J gave up 4 bases and V 5 bases, and 17 bases lay outside the gene matches. The germline CDR1 and CDR2 sequences are LNHDA and SQIVND (reference sequence). The CDR3 sequence is 18 residues long. CDR3 nucleotide sequence: TGTGCCAGTAGTCCCAACCCACGGACAGGGGACACCTTAGAGACCCAGTACTTC. This codes for CASSPNPRTGDTLETQYF.

This clonotype has at least ten counts. CDR3 loop: CSARQATGVRTDTQYF. The CDR3 nucleotides read TGCAGTGCTAGGCAAGCGACAGGGGTTAGGACAGATACGCAGTATTTT. J is TRBJ2-3 and V is TRBV20-1, with 8 bases matching TRBD1. J gave up 3 bases and V 3 bases, and 11 bases lay outside the gene matches. Germline-derived CDR1 and CDR2 are DFQATT and SNEGSKA (reference sequence). The CDR3 sequence is 16 residues long.

The table lists this clonotype with many counts. The rearrangement links TRBV27 to TRBJ2-3, with TRBD1 matching over 7 bases. The germline V gene encodes CDR1 MNHEY and CDR2 SMNVEV (reference sequence). CDR3 length equals 15 residues. J lost 2 bases, V lost 5 bases, and 7 bases had no gene match. CDR3 DNA: TGTGCCAGCAGTAATAGACAGGGATTCACAGATACGCAGTATTTT. Residues: CASSNRQGFTDTQYF.

This clonotype was counted between two and nine times. V gene TRBV18 combines with J gene TRBJ2-1; 7 bases are shared with TRBD2. The V segment lost 0 bases and the J segment 8 bases; nucleotides outside the gene matches: 13. The CDR3 consists of 17 residues. The germline V gene has CDR1 KGHSH and CDR2 LQKENI. The CDR3 nucleotides read TGTGCCAGCTCACCACCGGTCGGCGGGAGTTCGGAGGATGAGCAGTTCTTC. It yields the protein CASSPPVGGSSEDEQFF.

This rearrangement joins TRBV5-1 to TRBJ1-5; TRBD1 might be the D (6 bases). Germline CDR1 and CDR2: SGHRS and YFSETQ. The CDR3 spans 13 residues. Trimming removed 3 bases from V and 7 bases from J, with 11 bases in between. CDR3 bases: TGCGCCAGCAGCTCAACAGGGAGCCAGCCCCAGCATTTT. This codes for CASSSTGSQPQHF.

This clonotype was recorded at least ten times. The chain employs TRBV7-8 and TRBJ1-2, with D perhaps matching TRBD1 (6 bases). Per the germline V gene, CDR1 is SGHVS and CDR2 is FQNEAQ. V lost 6 bases, J lost 5 bases, and 19 bases lay in between. The CDR3 has 15 residues. CDR3 in amino acids: CASSYSVGGGYGYTF. As DNA, the CDR3 is TGTGCCAGCAGTTACTCTGTGGGGGGCGGGTATGGCTACACCTTC.

This clonotype has just a few counts. It may be a read error: a sequence one base away is much more abundant. The chain carries TRBV19 and TRBJ2-5; 11 positions agree with TRBD2. CDR3 size: 14 residues. Germline assignment: CDR1 LNHDA and CDR2 SQIVND (reference sequence). This CDR3 reads CASSSSGGQEAQYF. DNA for the CDR3: TGTGCCAGTAGTTCTAGCGGGGGGCAAGAGGCCCAGTACTTC.

Details on this clonotype: This may stem from a read error, because a much larger clone lies one nucleotide away. This chain joins TRBV24-1 and TRBJ2-3, with D possibly TRBD2 on 5 matching bases. Between the trimmed V and J ends, which lost 8 bases and 2 bases, there was a span of 25 bases. Germline CDR1 KGHDR, CDR2 SFDVKD. This CDR3 contains 18 residues. The CDR3 protein is CATTREPFSRGITDTQYF. CDR3 coding DNA: TGTGCCACCACCCGCGAACCGTTCTCGAGAGGGATCACAGATACGCAGTATTTT.

This clonotype appeared once. This could be a read error, since a much larger clone is one nucleotide away. The chain joins TRBV6-5 to TRBJ1-2, with D perhaps matching TRBD1 (6 bases). The germline V gene encodes CDR1 MNHEY and CDR2 SVGAGI. The CDR3 spans 16 residues. The CDR3 region has the DNA TGTGCCGGCAGTTACTCATCGGGGGCCGGTGACTATGGCTACACCTTC. Protein: CAGSYSSGAGDYGYTF.

As regards this clonotype: This may stem from a read error, because a much larger clone lies one nucleotide away. The rearrangement uses TRBV6-2 or TRBV6-3 and TRBJ2-7, with D possibly called TRBD1 or TRBD2 (5 bases each). V was shortened by 2 bases and J by 7 bases, with 18 bases between the two germline ends. The CDR3 runs 15 residues. Germline CDR1 reads MNHEY; CDR2 reads SVGEGT. The CDR3 region is CASSYQRIRGNEQYF. CDR3 bases: TGTGCCAGCAGTTACCAGCGCATACGGGGCAATGAGCAGTACTTC.

This clonotype has just one count. A much larger clone lies one base from this, so it may be a read error. Because the CDR3 is missing its conserved closing phenylalanine or tryptophan, this is likely a read error. This chain links TRBV11-2 with TRBJ2-7, with D possibly called TRBD1 or TRBD2 (6 bases each). This CDR3 is built from 15 residues. Germline V lookup: CDR1 SGHAT, CDR2 FQNNGV. V lost 0 bases and J lost 3, with 12 bases in between. For the CDR3, the DNA is TGTGCCAGCAGCTTAGAGGGGGGCGCGAGCTACGAGCAGTACCTC. Translation gives CASSLEGGASYEQYL.

The rearrangement links TRBV7-9 to TRBJ1-1; TRBD1 aligns across 9 bases. The CDR3 is made up of 15 amino acids. V trimming: 1 base; J trimming: 4 bases; junction bases outside the gene matches: 4. Germline V CDR1 and CDR2: SEHNR, FQNEAQ (reference sequence). CDR3 sequence reads: CASSLVGQGFTEAFF. For the CDR3, the DNA is TGTGCCAGCAGCTTAGTAGGACAGGGGTTCACTGAAGCTTTCTTT. Variable domain in full (rest from reference TRBV7-9 and TRBJ1-1): DTGVSQNPRHKITKRGQNVTFRCDPISEHNRLYWYRQTLGQGPEFLTYFQNEAQLEKSRLLSDRFSAERPKGSFSTLEIQRTEQGDSAMYLCASSLVGQGFTEAFFGQGTRLTVV.

This clonotype has a count of ten or more. The chain links TRBV19 to TRBJ2-5; D is possibly TRBD1 (5 bases). Per germline, CDR1 LNHDA and CDR2 SQIVND (reference sequence). The V end was cut by 5 bases, the J end by 8 bases, with 12 bases between. The CDR3 spans 12 residues. CDR3 in amino acids: CASSSLGETQYF. CDR3 DNA sequence: TGTGCCAGTAGTTCGCTAGGGGAAACCCAGTACTTC.

This clonotype came up many times. This rearrangement joins TRBV4-2 to TRBJ2-3; D may be TRBD1 (6 bases). The germline gives CDR1 LGHNA, CDR2 YNFKEQ. The CDR3 is 16 amino acids. V shed 3 bases and J shed 2 bases, with 15 bases lying between them. The CDR3 is CASSQGYREFTDTQYF. In DNA form, the CDR3 reads TGTGCCAGCAGCCAGGGATACAGGGAATTCACAGATACGCAGTATTTT.

This clonotype showed up many times. The chain carries TRBV19 and TRBJ2-7, with TRBD1 matching over 7 bases. The CDR3 runs 17 residues. The V gene's germline CDR1 is LNHDA and CDR2 SQIVND (reference sequence). With V trimmed by 3 bases and J by 2 bases, 13 bases remained unmatched. The CDR3 DNA follows: TGTGCCAGTAGTATTGGGGTGAAAGGGGGCGAGCCCTACGAGCAGTACTTC. Protein: CASSIGVKGGEPYEQYF.

In this sample, this clonotype turned up many times. CDR3 amino acids: CASTWRAGGTDTQYF. The CDR3 DNA follows: TGCGCCAGCACCTGGAGGGCCGGGGGCACAGATACGCAGTATTTT. The J gene is TRBJ2-3, the V gene TRBV4-1; a possible D gene is TRBD2 (6 bases). Germline V CDR1 and CDR2: MGHRA, YSYEKL. The CDR3 totals 15 residues. Trimming removed 7 bases from V and 1 base from J, with 15 bases in between.

This clonotype occurred many times. The chain joins TRBV7-2 to TRBJ2-1; D possibly corresponds to TRBD2 (6 bases). The CDR3 runs 17 residues. V was trimmed by 4 bases and J by 0 bases, leaving 16 bases between them. CDR1 and CDR2 (germline): SGHTA, FQGNSA. CDR3 in DNA: TGTGCCAGCAGCTCCCATCCCGGGGGTAGCTCCTACAATGAGCAGTTCTTC. Translating gives CASSSHPGGSSYNEQFF.

The CDR3 DNA follows: TGCAGTGCTAGAGTGGGAGGCACTGAAGCTTTCTTT. This encodes CSARVGGTEAFF. V is TRBV20-1 and J is TRBJ1-1; D not certain. V was pared by 1 base and J by 4 bases, with 7 bases between. This CDR3 contains 12 residues. In germline, CDR1 is DFQATT, CDR2 SNEGSKA (reference sequence).

This clonotype has ten or more counts. V is TRBV7-9 and J is TRBJ1-6; D is uncertain. The CDR3 has 14 amino acids. Germline V gene lookup returns CDR1 SEHNR and CDR2 FQNEAQ (reference sequence). V was cut by 1 base and J by 7 bases, with 8 bases left in between. The CDR3, as DNA: TGTGCCAGCAGCTTAGAGACACCCAATTCACCCCTCCACTTT. It yields the protein CASSLETPNSPLHF.

This clonotype was seen at least ten times. V and J are TRBV20-1 and TRBJ1-6, with 7 bases identical to TRBD1. This CDR3 is built from 14 residues. Trimming took 5 bases from V and 8 from J; bases not matched to a gene: 9. Germline lookup yields CDR1 DFQATT and CDR2 SNEGSKA (reference sequence). The CDR3: CSAFSRDSYSPLHF. As DNA, the CDR3 is TGCAGTGCTTTTAGCCGGGACAGCTATTCACCCCTCCACTTT.

With respect to this clonotype: A much larger clonotype is one base distant, so this may be a read error. The V gene is TRBV5-1, the J gene TRBJ2-2; D tentatively reads TRBD1 or TRBD2 (5 bases each). Germline CDR1 and CDR2: SGHRS and YFSETQ. CDR3 length: 15 residues. For the CDR3, the DNA is TGCGCCAGCAGCTTCACGTCAGGGAGCACCAGGGAGCTGTTTTTT. It specifies CASSFTSGSTRELFF.

Regarding this clonotype: This may come from a read error, since a much larger clone is one base off. This rearrangement joins TRBV5-4 to TRBJ2-5; 12 bases map to TRBD2. The CDR3 is 15 amino acids. V shed 6 bases, J shed 5 bases, and the junction held 8 bases outside the gene matches. Germline assignment: CDR1 SGHNT and CDR2 YYREEE (reference sequence). In nucleotides, the CDR3 is TGTGCCAGCAACCCGACTAGCGGGGGCTCTGAGACCCAGTACTTC. This codes for CASNPTSGGSETQYF.

This clonotype was observed at least ten times. The chain couples TRBV20-1 to TRBJ1-4; perhaps TRBD1 as D (6 bases). CDR3 size: 13 residues. Trimming cost V 3 bases and J 4 bases, with 9 bases left between them. Germline V CDR1 and CDR2: DFQATT, SNEGSKA (reference sequence). The CDR3 DNA is TGCAGTGCTAGTGGCAGGGGTAATGAAAAACTGTTTTTT. This codes for CSASGRGNEKLFF.

This clonotype was observed a few times. The chain links TRBV20-1 to TRBJ2-1; the D gene is possibly TRBD2 (6 bases). In germline, CDR1 is DFQATT, CDR2 SNEGSKA (reference sequence). This CDR3 region has 14 residues. Between the trimmed V and J ends, which lost 1 base and 7 bases, there was a span of 14 bases. The CDR3 coding sequence is TGCAGTGCTAGAGTGGGAGGCCGGGGGAATGAGCAGTTCTTC. This encodes CSARVGGRGNEQFF.

A word on this clonotype: A much larger clone sits a single nucleotide away, making a read error possible. The rearrangement uses TRBV27 and TRBJ2-7; 11 bases map to TRBD1. The germline V gene has CDR1 MNHEY and CDR2 SMNVEV (reference sequence). The CDR3 length is 15 residues. J gave up 3 bases and V 6 bases, and 7 bases lay outside the gene matches. Here the CDR3 DNA reads TGTGCCAGCAGCCCGGGACAGGGGGGTGTCTACGAGCAGTACTTC. This sequence encodes CASSPGQGGVYEQYF.

This clonotype was counted ten times or more. V gene TRBV6-5 combines with J gene TRBJ2-7; 8 bases agree with TRBD1. CDR3 size: 14 residues. The germline V gene has CDR1 MNHEY and CDR2 SVGAGI. V lost 6 bases and J lost 2; bases outside the gene matches: 6. Written as DNA, the CDR3 is TGTGCCAGCAGCCGCGGACAGGGTACCTACGAGCAGTACTTC. Translating it yields CASSRGQGTYEQYF.